This paragraph covers one T cell receptor (beta chain) sequence. This clonotype was counted ten times or more. The antigen this receptor binds is unknown. No qualities accompany the bases; no much larger clone lies one base away. This sample was taken from a study of T cells in Graves' hyperthyroidism and ophthalmopathy (dated by TCRdb to the late 2010s). General notes on the study: Peripheral blood samples were taken at initial diagnosis, before any treatment was given. TCR V-J signatures able to tell the groups apart were searched for in a discovery cohort of 100 patients, of whom roughly 42 had Graves' ophthalmopathy and roughly 57 had stable Graves' hyperthyroidism. Prospective prediction of ophthalmopathy was tested in an independent validation cohort consisting of 18 to 20 hyperthyroidism patients and around 16 patients who later progressed to ophthalmopathy. For training and testing, the 95 to 100 patients in the discovery cohort were randomly divided in a 7:3 ratio. In about 6 Graves' hyperthyroidism patients, the study also compared T-cell repertoires from thyroid tissue with T-cell repertoires from blood. Once sampling was done, hyperthyroidism patients were given methimazole at a starting dose of 30 mg daily, whereas ophthalmopathy patients were given high-dose intravenous methylprednisolone. The paper describes TCR Vbeta CDR3 sequencing of more than 120 peripheral blood samples, made up of some 42 ophthalmopathy patients, more than 70 hyperthyroidism patients and around 17 progressor patients.

TCR beta CDR3 regions were amplified from RNA transcripts. The TCR CDR3 was subjected to a first round of RT-PCR using the HTBI primer set and the Qiagen OneStep RT-PCR kit. A second multiplex PCR round built the libraries, followed by size selection and purification. Sequencing of the libraries was done on an Illumina HiSeq2000 using paired-end 100 bp reads. Turning to the authors' computational methods: SOAPnuke was used to process the raw data, with reads discarded if the reads contained adapters or uncalled bases, had a mean Phred below 15, or lacked an exact constant-primer or identifier match. High-quality paired reads were merged with COPE v1.2.5, and unique nucleotide sequences were defined as clonotypes. MiTCR v1.1 was used to align the clonotypes against IMGT TRBV, TRBD and TRBJ reference segments. The analysis was restricted to V-J combinations with a frequency above 0.0001, which together covered 98% to 99.2% of the repertoires. A TCS score was defined as the ratio of F50 (clonal expansion) to E x V (chaos), with BLOSUM62-based TCRdist applied between CDR3 peptides within each V-J. Welch's t-statistics and random forest reduced just over 500 V-J features to around 14, which were used in a naive Bayes classifier (R e1071). The similarity between thyroid and blood repertoires was quantified using the Morisita-Horn index. The public reads were reprocessed in TCRdb via fastp at Q25 and MiXCR, keeping in-frame beta chains. Each CDR3 protein appears once, grouped with its most common genes and DNA. TCRdb, rather than the study authors, made the V and J calls. In all, the sample holds fewer than 650,000 distinct CDR3 sequences, and roughly 14% of those were seen once. The ten most abundant clones make up about 4% of the sample.

Overall study results and their limits: Sample size was not statistically predetermined, and blinding of investigators to group allocation was not performed. In cross-validation, a model built on a 13 V-J signature told ophthalmopathy apart from stable hyperthyroidism with under 90% sensitivity and approximately 81% specificity, and in testing the same model reached 80%/75%. In validation, the model predicted progression to ophthalmopathy a median of 6.5 months before onset, with about 70% sensitivity and about 72% specificity. Most expanded thyroid clonotypes (frequency above 0.001) were also detected in blood, suggesting blood repertoires may reflect thyroid immune responses.

After removal of 3 bases from V and 2 bases from J, the junction retains 0 bases not matched to a gene. The CDR3 has 15 amino acids, counting the end cysteine and phenylalanine. Only the CDR3 part of the read is kept: 45 bases, read in frame from the first base. Reading the germline V gene gives CDR1 MNHNS and CDR2 SASEGT. Moderately to severely active disease, a Clinical Activity Score of at least 3, a NOSPECS grade of at least 4, and a duration under 3 months were present in ophthalmopathy patients. Any patient with an uncontrolled infection, another autoimmune disease, pregnancy or lactation was excluded. Clinical symptoms, serum thyroxine and TRAb, thyroid ultrasound, and orbital computed tomography formed the basis for the diagnoses. PBMCs were separated from roughly 10 ml of fresh peripheral blood using Ficoll-Paque density gradient centrifugation. Total RNA was extracted with Trizol reagent, and quality was checked on an Agilent 2100 Bioanalyzer.

The TCR originated in a middle-aged woman with Graves' ophthalmopathy. The sample consisted of blood. The chain is made from TRBV6-1 and TRBJ2-1; 11 middle bases align to TRBD2. The CDR3 sequence is CASSETSGAYNEQFF. DNA sequence: TGTGCCAGCAGTGAGACTAGCGGGGCCTACAATGAGCAGTTCTTC.